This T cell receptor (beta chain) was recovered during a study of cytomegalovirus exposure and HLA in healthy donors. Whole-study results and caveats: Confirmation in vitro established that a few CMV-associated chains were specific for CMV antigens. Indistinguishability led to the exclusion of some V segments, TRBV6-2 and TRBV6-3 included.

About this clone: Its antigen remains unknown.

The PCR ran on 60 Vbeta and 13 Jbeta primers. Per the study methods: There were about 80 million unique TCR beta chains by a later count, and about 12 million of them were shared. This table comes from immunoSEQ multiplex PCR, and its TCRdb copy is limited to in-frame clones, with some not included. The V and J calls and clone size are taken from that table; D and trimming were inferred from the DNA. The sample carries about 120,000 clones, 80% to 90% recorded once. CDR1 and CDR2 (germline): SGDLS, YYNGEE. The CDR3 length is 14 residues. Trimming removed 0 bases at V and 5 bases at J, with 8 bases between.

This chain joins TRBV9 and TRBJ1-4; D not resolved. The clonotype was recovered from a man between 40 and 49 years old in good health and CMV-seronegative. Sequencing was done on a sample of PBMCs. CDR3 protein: CASSVEGANEKLFF. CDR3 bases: TGTGCCAGCAGCGTAGAGGGAGCGAATGAAAAACTGTTTTTT.